This TCR beta chain stems from a study of blood T cell repertoires in COVID-19. Study details: Samples representing acute and convalescent COVID-19 were sourced from the United States, Italy and Spain. In each case, the material was cDNA or gDNA derived from T cells, B-cell-depleted T cells, or PBMCs.

Original data processing: Reference gene primer amplification gave nucleated cell count estimates. Measured with immunoSEQ multiplex PCR; TCRdb has only the in-frame clones, and not every one. Clone size and the V and J calls come from that table; the DNA yielded D and trimming. The table includes nearly 110,000 clones, 84% detected once. From germline, CDR1 is SGDLS and CDR2 YYNGEE. The CDR3 is 15 residues long. V was cut by 2 bases and J by 1 base, with 12 bases left in between. The chain is built from TRBV9 and TRBJ1-1, with D hard to call. Material for sequencing was peripheral blood. This clonotype was sampled from a human donor in a cohort sampled during active COVID-19. The CDR3 sequence: CASSVAETGNTEAFF. CDR3 DNA: TGTGCCAGCAGCGTCGCCGAAACGGGGAACACTGAAGCTTTCTTT.